These T cell receptor beta chains were read from a single sample in a study of blood T cells in healthy people across ages. MiXCR was run by TCRdb on the 5' RACE reads, yielding one entry per CDR3 protein. The sample carries 450,000 to 700,000 distinct CDR3 sequences, 25% to 30% recorded once. Sequencing was performed on blood. The source of these receptors is a woman aged 65 to 85 in good health. Both conserved end residues are part of each CDR3. Each record gives: J gene, D gene, clone size, V gene, CDR3 DNA, CDR3 protein. D genes are given only for firm matches. The size of a clone is reported for some rows only, either as once, few or many, or as a class for expanded clones.

J: TRBJ1-6
D: -
size: few
V: TRBV12-3/TRBV12-4
DNA: TGTGCCAGCAGCCGGATGGGTTCACCCCTCCACTTT
CDR3: CASSRMGSPLHF

J: TRBJ1-2
D: -
size: -
V: TRBV3-1
DNA: TGTGCCAGCAGCCGCGCCTATGGCTACACCTTC
CDR3: CASSRAYGYTF

J: TRBJ2-7
D: TRBD1
size: -
V: TRBV4-2
DNA: TGTGCCAGCAGCCAAGGAGACAGGGGGCAGTACGAGCAGTACTTC
CDR3: CASSQGDRGQYEQYF

J: TRBJ2-1
D: TRBD2
size: -
V: TRBV28
DNA: TGTGCCAGCAGTTTATTCCTAGCGGGGGCCCGCAATGAGCAGTTCTTC
CDR3: CASSLFLAGARNEQFF

J: TRBJ1-4
D: TRBD1
size: once
V: TRBV3-1
DNA: TGTGCCAGCAGCCAAGCGGGACAGGGTGCAACTAATGAAAAACTGTTTTTT
CDR3: CASSQAGQGATNEKLFF

J: TRBJ2-1
D: TRBD2
size: few
V: TRBV20-1
DNA: TGCAGTGCTAGAAGAGCGGGGGGGCCGGAAAATGAGCAGTTCTTC
CDR3: CSARRAGGPENEQFF

J: TRBJ2-1
D: -
size: few
V: TRBV28
DNA: TGTGCCAGCAGTCCCACGTTAGTCGCCGGCTCCTACAATGAGCAGTTCTTC
CDR3: CASSPTLVAGSYNEQFF

J: TRBJ1-4
D: -
size: -
V: TRBV6-2/TRBV6-3
DNA: TGTGCCAGCAGTTGTGGACGGACGTTT
CDR3: CASSCGRTF

J: TRBJ2-1
D: TRBD2
size: -
V: TRBV6-2/TRBV6-3
DNA: TGTGCCAGCAGTTACCAAACTAGCGGAGAGCAGTTCTTC
CDR3: CASSYQTSGEQFF

J: TRBJ1-3
D: -
size: few
V: TRBV3-1
DNA: TGTGCCAGCAGCCAAAGGGGCACTGGAAACACCATATATTTT
CDR3: CASSQRGTGNTIYF

J: TRBJ2-6
D: -
size: few
V: TRBV4-3
DNA: TGCGCCAGCAGCAATCGTGGGGGTTACTCTGGGGCCAACGTCCTGACTTTC
CDR3: CASSNRGGYSGANVLTF

J: TRBJ2-2
D: -
size: -
V: TRBV29-1
DNA: TGCGGCGTTGAAAGGGGGAGGGTCCGGTCCGGGGAGCTGTTTTTT
CDR3: CGVERGRVRSGELFF

J: TRBJ1-3
D: -
size: -
V: TRBV7-9
DNA: TGTGCCAGCAGCACCAAGGGACACTCTGGAAACACCATATATTTT
CDR3: CASSTKGHSGNTIYF

J: TRBJ2-1
D: -
size: few
V: TRBV5-1
DNA: TGCGCCACTTCAAGGGGTTATGACACCTACAATGAGCAGTTCTTC
CDR3: CATSRGYDTYNEQFF

J: TRBJ2-1
D: -
size: -
V: TRBV12-5
DNA: TGTGCTAGTGGTTTTTCAGGGGGGTACAATGAGCAGTTCTTC
CDR3: CASGFSGGYNEQFF

J: TRBJ1-3
D: TRBD1
size: -
V: TRBV3-1
DNA: TGTGCCACCCAGGGGGACTCTGGAAACACCATATATTTT
CDR3: CATQGDSGNTIYF

J: TRBJ2-1
D: TRBD2
size: few
V: TRBV9
DNA: TGTGCCAGCAGCGACCAGACTAGCGGGGGGGGACACAATGAGCAGTTCTTC
CDR3: CASSDQTSGGGHNEQFF

J: TRBJ2-5
D: TRBD2
size: -
V: TRBV7-2
DNA: TGTGCCAGCAGCACACTAGCGGGGGGGCTGTCAGAGACCCAGTACTTC
CDR3: CASSTLAGGLSETQYF

J: TRBJ2-5
D: -
size: -
V: TRBV10-3
DNA: TGTGCCATCAGTCGGGCAGGGGAAGAGACCCAGTACTTC
CDR3: CAISRAGEETQYF